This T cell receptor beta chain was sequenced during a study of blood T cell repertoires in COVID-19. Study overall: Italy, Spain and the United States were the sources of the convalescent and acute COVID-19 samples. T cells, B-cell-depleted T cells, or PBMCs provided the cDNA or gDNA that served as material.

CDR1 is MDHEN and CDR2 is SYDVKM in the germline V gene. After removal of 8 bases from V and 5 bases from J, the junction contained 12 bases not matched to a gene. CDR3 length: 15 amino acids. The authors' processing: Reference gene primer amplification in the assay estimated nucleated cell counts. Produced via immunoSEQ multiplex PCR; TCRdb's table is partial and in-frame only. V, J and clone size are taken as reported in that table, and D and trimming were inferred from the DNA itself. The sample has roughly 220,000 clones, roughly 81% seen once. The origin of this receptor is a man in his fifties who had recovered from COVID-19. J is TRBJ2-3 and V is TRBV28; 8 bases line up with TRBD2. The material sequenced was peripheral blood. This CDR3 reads CASSSAGASGDTQYF. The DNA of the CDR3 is TGTGCCAGCTCCTCAGCGGGGGCTAGCGGAGATACGCAGTATTTT.